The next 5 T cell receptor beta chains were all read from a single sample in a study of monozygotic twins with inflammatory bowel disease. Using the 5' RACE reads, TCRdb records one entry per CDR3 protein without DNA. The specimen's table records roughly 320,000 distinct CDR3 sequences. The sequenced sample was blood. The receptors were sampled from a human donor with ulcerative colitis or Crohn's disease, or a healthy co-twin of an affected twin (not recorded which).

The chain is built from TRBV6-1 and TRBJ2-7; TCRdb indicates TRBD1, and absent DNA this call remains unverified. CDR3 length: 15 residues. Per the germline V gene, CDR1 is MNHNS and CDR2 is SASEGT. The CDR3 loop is CASSARWGRSYEQYF.

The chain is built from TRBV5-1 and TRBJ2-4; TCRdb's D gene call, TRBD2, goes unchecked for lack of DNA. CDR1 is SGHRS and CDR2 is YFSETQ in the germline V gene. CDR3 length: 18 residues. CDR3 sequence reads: CASSLTTPGLDAKNIQYF.

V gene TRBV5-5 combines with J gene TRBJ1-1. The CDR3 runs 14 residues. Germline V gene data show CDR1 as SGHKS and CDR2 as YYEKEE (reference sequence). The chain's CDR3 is CASSLPPLQSEAFF. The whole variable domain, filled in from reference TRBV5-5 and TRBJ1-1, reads DAGVTQSPTHLIKTRGQQVTLRCSPISGHKSVSWYQQVLGQGPQFIFQYYEKEERGRGNFPDRFSARQFPNYSSELNVNALLLGDSALYLCASSLPPLQSEAFFGQGTRLTVV.

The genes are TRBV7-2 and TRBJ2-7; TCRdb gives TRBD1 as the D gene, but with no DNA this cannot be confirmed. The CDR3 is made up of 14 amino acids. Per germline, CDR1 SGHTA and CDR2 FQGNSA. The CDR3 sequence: CASSPATGYNKQYF.

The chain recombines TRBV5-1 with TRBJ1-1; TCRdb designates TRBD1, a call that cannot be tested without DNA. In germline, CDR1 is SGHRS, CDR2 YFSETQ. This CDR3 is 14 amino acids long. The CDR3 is CASSSKSQQAEAFF. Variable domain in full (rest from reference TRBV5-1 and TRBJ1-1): KAGVTQTPRYLIKTRGQQVTLSCSPISGHRSVSWYQQTPGQGLQFLFEYFSETQRNKGNFPGRFSGRQFSNSRSEMNVSTLELGDSALYLCASSSKSQQAEAFFGQGTRLTVV.